The 2 T cell receptor beta chains below come from one sample, sequenced in a study of T-cell reconstitution after alpha-beta-depleted transplantation in children. A TCRbeta library incorporating unique molecular identifiers was prepared. Each CDR3 protein gets one entry after TCRdb re-called the PCR reads with MiXCR. This table holds some 550,000 distinct CDR3 sequences, roughly 18% found once. This material consisted of PBMCs from the stem cell graft donor, taken from the stem cell graft. Receptor source: a human donor who donated a stem cell graft to a child with acute lymphoblastic leukemia.

This chain links TRBV29-1 with TRBJ2-2; D gene uncertain. The CDR3 runs to 12 residues. The V end lost 5 bases, the J end lost 6 bases, and 10 bases lay between the germline ends. CDR1 and CDR2 from the germline V gene are SQVTM and ANQGSEA. The CDR3 loop reads CSVIKLPGELFF. CDR3 sequence (DNA): TGCAGCGTTATAAAGTTGCCCGGGGAGCTGTTTTTT.

The chain combines TRBV14 with TRBJ2-7; TRBD2 matches at 10 bases. This CDR3 has 16 amino acids. The V gene's germline CDR1 is SGHDN and CDR2 FVKESK. After removal of 4 bases from V and 7 bases from J, the junction contained 13 bases not matched to a gene. CDR3 in amino acids: CASSPGTSAFEEEQYF. The CDR3 nucleotides are TGTGCCAGCAGCCCCGGGACTAGCGCCTTTGAGGAGGAGCAGTACTTC.